The rows below give T cell receptor beta chains drawn from one sample of a study of T cell repertoires in cytomegalovirus infection. Their antigen targets remain unknown. TCRdb called the reads again in MiXCR, with one record for every CDR3 protein. The repertoire holds about 920,000 distinct CDR3 sequences, around 32% seen once, with around 15% in the top ten. Sample: cultured CD8+ T cells from PBMCs, taken from culture after CMV antigen stimulation. Receptor source: a human donor in good health (CMV status not recorded). Some clones in this sample may be carry-over from other donors' samples. The CDR3 runs from the conserved cysteine through the conserved F or W. A D gene is named only where the DNA matches it firmly. Size is stated for part of the rows, as once, few or many counts, or as a class when the clone is expanded.

CDR3 protein	CDR3 DNA	clone size	J gene	V gene	D gene
CASSSPGQRNSIRTQYF	TGTGCCAGCAGCTCCCCCGGACAGCGTAATTCTATTAGGACCCAGTACTTC	many	TRBJ2-5	TRBV7-9	-
CASSLWGGPSTDTQYF	TGTGCCAGCAGCTTATGGGGGGGACCTAGCACAGATACGCAGTATTTT	-	TRBJ2-3	TRBV7-3	TRBD2
CASSFTGYGYTF	TGTGCCAGCAGCTTTACAGGCTATGGCTACACCTTC	-	TRBJ1-2	TRBV7-6	-
CASSADRDSYNSPLHF	TGTGCCAGCAGCGCCGACCGGGACAGCTATAATTCACCCCTCCACTTT	-	TRBJ1-6	TRBV6-2/TRBV6-3	TRBD1
CASSLYRGAYEQYF	TGTGCCAGCAGTTTATATCGGGGGGCCTACGAGCAGTACTTC	many	TRBJ2-7	TRBV27	TRBD2
CASSLSTSGGGMDEQYF	TGTGCCAGCAGTTTAAGTACTAGCGGGGGAGGGATGGACGAGCAGTACTTC	-	TRBJ2-7	TRBV28	TRBD2
CATLMNTGELFF	TGTGCCACCCTAATGAACACCGGGGAGCTGTTTTTT	-	TRBJ2-2	TRBV7-6	-
CSARAGDREGKNIQYF	TGCAGTGCTAGAGCGGGGGACAGGGAGGGCAAAAACATTCAGTACTTC	-	TRBJ2-4	TRBV20-1	TRBD1
CASSLVYTGVNQPQHF	TGTGCCAGCAGTTTAGTATATACAGGCGTCAATCAGCCCCAGCATTTT	few	TRBJ1-5	TRBV27	-
CASGDKALHF	TGTGCCAGCGGGGATAAAGCCCTCCACTTT	few	TRBJ1-6	TRBV6-1	-
CASSPPPGGLTGELFF	TGTGCCAGCAGCCCCCCCCCAGGGGGCTTAACCGGGGAGCTGTTTTTT	few	TRBJ2-2	TRBV7-9	TRBD1
CASSYISYYGYTF	TGTGCCAGCAGTTACATCAGTTACTATGGCTACACCTTC	-	TRBJ1-2	TRBV6-2/TRBV6-3	-
CASRAVYSGNTIYF	TGTGCCAGCAGGGCAGTCTACTCTGGAAACACCATATATTTT	-	TRBJ1-3	TRBV5-8	-
CAPWDRGSGANVLTF	TGTGCCCCATGGGACAGGGGATCTGGGGCCAACGTCCTGACTTTC	many	TRBJ2-6	TRBV7-6	TRBD1
CASTLRSGDWQETQYF	TGTGCCAGCACTCTACGGAGCGGGGACTGGCAAGAGACCCAGTACTTC	-	TRBJ2-5	TRBV7-9	TRBD2
CATSDGNSPLHF	TGTGCCACCAGTGACGGAAATTCACCCCTCCACTTT	few	TRBJ1-6	TRBV24-1	-
CSARPAGGYYEQFF	TGCAGTGCTAGACCGGCGGGGGGATACTATGAGCAGTTCTTC	-	TRBJ2-1	TRBV20-1	TRBD2
CASSLLPQTYEQYF	TGTGCCAGCAGTCTCCTTCCCCAAACCTACGAGCAGTACTTC	-	TRBJ2-7	TRBV6-5	-
CASGEVHGHVNTEAFF	TGTGCCAGCGGTGAAGTTCACGGACACGTGAACACTGAAGCTTTCTTT	-	TRBJ1-1	TRBV6-1	-
CASSQGRLDLTF	TGTGCCAGCAGCCAGGGACGCCTGGATCTCACCTTC	few	TRBJ1-2	TRBV7-9	-
CATSRDRAPGGQYF	TGTGCCACCAGCAGAGATCGGGCACCCGGGGGTCAGTACTTC	few	TRBJ2-7	TRBV15	-
CASGLVPPSYNSPLHF	TGTGCTAGTGGTTTGGTGCCCCCTTCCTATAATTCACCCCTCCACTTT	few	TRBJ1-6	TRBV12-5	-
CASSAIGTGSYEQYF	TGTGCCAGCAGTGCTATTGGAACAGGGAGTTACGAGCAGTACTTC	few	TRBJ2-7	TRBV2	-
CSASPTGAGNTIYF	TGCAGTGCTAGCCCCACAGGGGCTGGAAACACCATATATTTT	many	TRBJ1-3	TRBV20-1	TRBD1
CASSLGNGALEYF	TGTGCCAGCAGCTTGGGGAACGGAGCCTTGGAGTACTTC	-	TRBJ2-7	TRBV5-6	-
CASSQEVSDIGNQPQHF	TGCGCCAGCAGCCAAGAAGTAAGTGACATTGGCAATCAGCCCCAGCATTTT	few	TRBJ1-5	TRBV4-3	-
CASSEAGVFHRGMVEQYF	TGTGCCAGCAGTGAAGCGGGGGTTTTTCACAGGGGAATGGTTGAGCAGTACTTC	-	TRBJ2-7	TRBV6-1	TRBD1
CTSRGWESYNEQFF	TGTACCAGTAGGGGGTGGGAATCCTACAATGAGCAGTTCTTC	once	TRBJ2-1	TRBV19	-
CASSPSGTGLNTEAFF	TGTGCCAGCAGTCCTTCCGGGACAGGCCTCAACACTGAAGCTTTCTTT	-	TRBJ1-1	TRBV7-9	TRBD1
CASSYSAGGAYEQYF	TGTGCCAGCAGTTACTCAGCGGGGGGGGCCTACGAGCAGTACTTC	-	TRBJ2-7	TRBV6-5	TRBD2
CASSARDLSTDTQYF	TGTGCCAGCAGCGCCCGGGACTTGAGCACAGATACGCAGTATTTT	-	TRBJ2-3	TRBV7-9	-
CASHPGSSYNSPLHF	TGTGCCAGCCACCCAGGGAGCTCCTATAATTCACCCCTCCACTTT	few	TRBJ1-6	TRBV6-5	-
CSPGAGDTQYF	TGCAGCCCCGGGGCAGGGGATACGCAGTATTTT	-	TRBJ2-3	TRBV20-1	-
CASSLKGTGRASNQPQHF	TGTGCCAGCAGCTTAAAGGGGACAGGGAGGGCCAGCAATCAGCCCCAGCATTTT	many	TRBJ1-5	TRBV7-8	TRBD1
CASSLSPWTGQGYTF	TGTGCCAGCAGTTTAAGTCCGTGGACAGGGCAAGGCTACACCTTC	-	TRBJ1-2	TRBV12-3/TRBV12-4	TRBD1
CASSEASTGADTQYF	TGTGCCAGCAGTGAAGCCTCTACAGGGGCAGATACGCAGTATTTT	few	TRBJ2-3	TRBV6-1	TRBD1
CASGDSFLREQYF	TGTGCCAGCGGGGACAGCTTCCTACGAGAGCAGTACTTC	-	TRBJ2-7	TRBV27	TRBD1
CASGEGRTQYF	TGTGCCAGCGGCGAGGGGCGGACCCAGTACTTC	-	TRBJ2-5	TRBV7-8	-
CASSLGRNYNSPLHF	TGTGCCAGCAGCCTCGGACGGAACTATAATTCACCCCTCCACTTT	few	TRBJ1-6	TRBV7-8	-
CASRPPGQTYGYTF	TGTGCCAGCAGGCCTCCGGGACAGACCTATGGCTACACCTTC	few	TRBJ1-2	TRBV7-9	TRBD1
CASSPGLAGWADTQYF	TGTGCCAGCTCCCCGGGACTAGCGGGCTGGGCAGATACGCAGTATTTT	few	TRBJ2-3	TRBV12-3/TRBV12-4	TRBD2
CASSYGLEGSVEQYF	TGTGCCAGCAGTTACGGTCTGGAGGGATCAGTCGAGCAGTACTTC	few	TRBJ2-7	TRBV6-5	-
CASSFEGLITDTQYF	TGCGCCAGCAGCTTCGAGGGACTGATCACAGATACGCAGTATTTT	once	TRBJ2-3	TRBV5-1	-
CSVEGRGQGGGGELFF	TGCAGCGTTGAAGGCAGAGGACAGGGGGGCGGCGGGGAGCTGTTTTTT	once	TRBJ2-2	TRBV29-1	TRBD1
CASSLDSRTGGSTDTQYF	TGTGCCAGCAGCCTCGACTCCCGGACAGGCGGGAGCACAGATACGCAGTATTTT	few	TRBJ2-3	TRBV11-3	TRBD1
CASSLGVQGAGPFGYTF	TGTGCCAGCAGCTTAGGTGTCCAGGGGGCCGGGCCCTTTGGCTACACCTTC	many	TRBJ1-2	TRBV7-6	TRBD1
CASSYVFSLTETGTSGDTDTQYF	TGTGCCAGCAGTTACGTATTCTCCCTCACGGAAACCGGGACTAGCGGGGACACAGATACGCAGTATTTT	-	TRBJ2-3	TRBV6-1	TRBD2
CASLSGEQFF	TGTGCCAGCTTGTCGGGTGAGCAGTTCTTC	-	TRBJ2-1	TRBV2	-
CASSIRQASNTEAFF	TGTGCCAGCAGCATAAGACAGGCCTCGAACACTGAAGCTTTCTTT	-	TRBJ1-1	TRBV5-5	-
CASTEWGGWGYTF	TGTGCCAGCACCGAATGGGGGGGTTGGGGCTACACCTTC	few	TRBJ1-2	TRBV6-6	-
CASSPDPTRDNSPLHF	TGTGCCAGCAGTCCGGACCCCACGAGGGATAATTCACCCCTCCACTTT	once	TRBJ1-6	TRBV6-6	-
CASSLSRTGGTNTQYF	TGTGCCAGCAGTTTATCCAGGACAGGGGGCACGAATACGCAGTATTTT	few	TRBJ2-3	TRBV28	TRBD1
CASRAQTGGNTEAFF	TGTGCCAGTAGGGCCCAAACGGGAGGCAACACTGAAGCTTTCTTT	-	TRBJ1-1	TRBV19	-
CASTPGGGGIPQHF	TGTGCCAGTACCCCTGGGGGGGGAGGGATCCCCCAGCATTTT	-	TRBJ1-5	TRBV19	-
CASSPRGAPWNEQFF	TGTGCCAGCAGTCCCCGGGGGGCCCCCTGGAATGAGCAGTTCTTC	-	TRBJ2-1	TRBV28	-